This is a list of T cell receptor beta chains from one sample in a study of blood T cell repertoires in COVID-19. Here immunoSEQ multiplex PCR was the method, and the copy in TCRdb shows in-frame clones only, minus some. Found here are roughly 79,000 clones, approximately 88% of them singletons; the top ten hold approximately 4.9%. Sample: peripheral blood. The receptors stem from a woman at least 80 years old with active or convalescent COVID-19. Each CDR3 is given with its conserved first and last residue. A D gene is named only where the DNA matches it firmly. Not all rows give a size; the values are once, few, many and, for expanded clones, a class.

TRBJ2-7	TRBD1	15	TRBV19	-	CASSKDRGLSVGQYF	TGTGCCAGTAGTAAGGACAGGGGGCTTAGTGTGGGGCAGTACTTC
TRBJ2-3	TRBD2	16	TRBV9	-	CASSEGSGGAADTQYF	TGTGCCAGCAGCGAGGGGAGCGGGGGGGCTGCAGATACGCAGTATTTT
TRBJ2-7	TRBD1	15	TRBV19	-	CASSPGTGHSYEQYF	TGTGCCAGTAGCCCCGGGACAGGCCACTCCTACGAGCAGTACTTC
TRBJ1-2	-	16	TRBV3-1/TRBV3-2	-	CASSQSGQLNTGGYTF	TGTGCCAGCAGCCAATCCGGACAGCTCAACACGGGGGGCTACACCTTC
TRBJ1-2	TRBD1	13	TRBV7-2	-	CASSFRTGDGYTF	TGTGCCAGCAGCTTCAGGACAGGGGATGGCTACACCTTC
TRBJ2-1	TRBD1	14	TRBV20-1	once	CSASSTGDFNEQFF	TGCAGTGCTAGTTCCACAGGGGATTTCAATGAGCAGTTCTTC
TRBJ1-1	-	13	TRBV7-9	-	CASSSRDIAEAFF	TGTGCCAGCAGCTCGAGGGATATCGCTGAAGCTTTCTTT
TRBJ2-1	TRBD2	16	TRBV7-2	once	CASSLDGTRVYNEQFF	TGTGCCAGCAGCTTAGACGGGACTAGGGTATACAATGAGCAGTTCTTC
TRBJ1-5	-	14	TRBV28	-	CASSFGDSNQPQHF	TGTGCCAGCAGTTTCGGGGATAGCAATCAGCCCCAGCATTTT
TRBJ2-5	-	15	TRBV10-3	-	CAISEGGAQGETQYF	TGTGCCATCAGTGAGGGGGGGGCACAAGGGGAGACCCAGTACTTC
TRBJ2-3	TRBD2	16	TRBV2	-	CATLLTSGRRRDTQYF	TGTGCCACACTACTAACTAGCGGGAGACGGCGAGATACGCAGTATTTT
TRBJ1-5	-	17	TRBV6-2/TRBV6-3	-	CASSYSIIRSGNQPQHF	TGTGCCAGCAGTTACTCTATTATAAGGAGTGGGAATCAGCCCCAGCATTTT
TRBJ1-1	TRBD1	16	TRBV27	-	CASSFNRGRGNTEAFF	TGTGCCAGCAGTTTCAACAGGGGCAGGGGGAACACTGAAGCTTTCTTT
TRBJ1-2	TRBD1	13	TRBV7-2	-	CASSPGTGRGYTF	TGTGCCAGCAGCCCCGGGACAGGGCGCGGCTACACCTTC
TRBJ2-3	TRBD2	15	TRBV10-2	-	CASGATSGGADTQYF	TGCGCCAGCGGAGCAACGAGCGGGGGGGCAGATACGCAGTATTTT
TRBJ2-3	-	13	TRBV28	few	CASSLNGADTQYF	TGTGCCAGCAGTTTAAACGGGGCAGATACGCAGTATTTT
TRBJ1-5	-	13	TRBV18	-	CASSQGEGQPQHF	TGTGCCAGCTCACAAGGGGAGGGCCAGCCCCAGCATTTT
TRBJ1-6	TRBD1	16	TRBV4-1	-	CASSQGRDRGWSPLHF	TGCGCCAGCAGCCAAGGCAGGGACAGGGGTTGGTCACCCCTCCACTTT
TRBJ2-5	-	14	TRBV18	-	CASSPPSVQETQYF	TGTGCCAGCTCACCACCGAGCGTTCAGGAGACCCAGTACTTC
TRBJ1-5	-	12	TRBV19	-	CASRTGFQPQHF	TGTGCCAGTAGAACAGGGTTCCAGCCCCAGCATTTT
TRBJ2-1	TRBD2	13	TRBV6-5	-	CASSSGGGDEQFF	TGTGCCAGCAGTTCAGGCGGGGGAGATGAGCAGTTCTTC
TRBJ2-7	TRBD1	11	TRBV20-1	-	CSGQGTHEQYF	TGCAGTGGACAGGGTACCCACGAGCAGTACTTC
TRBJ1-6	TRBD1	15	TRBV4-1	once	CASSQPGGPNSPLHF	TGCGCCAGCAGCCAACCAGGGGGGCCTAATTCACCCCTCCACTTT
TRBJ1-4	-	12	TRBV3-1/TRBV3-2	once	CASSRDNEKLFF	TGTGCCAGCAGCCGCGATAATGAAAAACTGTTTTTT
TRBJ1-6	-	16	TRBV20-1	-	CSASDPSRGDNSPLHF	TGCAGTGCTAGTGACCCCTCAAGGGGTGATAATTCACCCCTCCACTTT
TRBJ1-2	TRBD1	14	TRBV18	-	CASSPEIRQGVYTF	TGTGCCAGCTCACCAGAAATCCGACAGGGTGTCTACACCTTC
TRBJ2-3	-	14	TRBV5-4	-	CASSLVSRTDTQYF	TGTGCCAGCAGCTTGGTATCTCGCACAGATACGCAGTATTTT
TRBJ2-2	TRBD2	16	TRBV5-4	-	CASSLDRTRMAGELFF	TGTGCCAGCAGCTTGGACAGGACTAGAATGGCCGGGGAGCTGTTTTTT
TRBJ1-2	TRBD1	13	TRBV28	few	CASSLGQFYGYTF	TGTGCCAGCAGTTTGGGACAGTTCTATGGCTACACCTTC
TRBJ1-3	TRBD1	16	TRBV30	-	CACRRDRSRSGNTIYF	TGTGCCTGCCGCCGGGACAGGTCCCGCTCTGGAAACACCATATATTTT
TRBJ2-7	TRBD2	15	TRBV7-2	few	CASRPGLAGSYEQYF	TGTGCCAGCAGGCCGGGACTAGCGGGCTCCTACGAGCAGTACTTC
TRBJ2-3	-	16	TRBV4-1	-	CASSQLTSPSTDTQYF	TGCGCCAGCAGCCAACTAACTAGCCCGAGCACAGATACGCAGTATTTT
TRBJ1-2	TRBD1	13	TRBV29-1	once	CSVGDRGQHGYTF	TGCAGCGTCGGCGACAGGGGGCAGCATGGCTACACCTTC
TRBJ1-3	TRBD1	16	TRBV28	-	CASSSGTGGSGNTIYF	TGTGCCAGCAGTTCCGGGACAGGGGGATCTGGAAACACCATATATTTT
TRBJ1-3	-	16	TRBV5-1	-	CASSLMPAGTGNTIYF	TGCGCCAGCAGCTTGATGCCGGCGGGGACTGGAAACACCATATATTTT
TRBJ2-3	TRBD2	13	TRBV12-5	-	CGTSGGSTDTQYF	TGTGGGACTAGCGGGGGCAGCACAGATACGCAGTATTTT
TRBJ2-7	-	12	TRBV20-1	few	CSATDQAYEQYF	TGCAGTGCTACTGATCAGGCCTACGAGCAGTACTTC
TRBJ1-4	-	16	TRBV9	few	CASSVAAGRTNEKLFF	TGTGCCAGCAGCGTAGCCGCGGGGAGAACTAATGAAAAACTGTTTTTT
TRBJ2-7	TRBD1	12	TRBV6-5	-	CASSRGNYEQYF	TGTGCCAGCAGCAGGGGGAACTACGAGCAGTACTTC
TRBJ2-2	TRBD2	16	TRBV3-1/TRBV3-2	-	CASSQAGGAWTGELFF	TGTGCCAGCAGCCAAGCGGGGGGGGCGTGGACCGGGGAGCTGTTTTTT
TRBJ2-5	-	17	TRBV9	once	CASSVEASSGYQETQYF	TGTGCCAGCAGCGTAGAGGCCAGTTCAGGGTACCAAGAGACCCAGTACTTC
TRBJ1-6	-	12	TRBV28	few	CASSLPDSPLHF	TGTGCCAGCAGTTTGCCGGATTCACCCCTCCACTTT
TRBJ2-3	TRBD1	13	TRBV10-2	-	CASNSQGADTQYF	TGCGCCAGCAACTCCCAGGGGGCAGATACGCAGTATTTT
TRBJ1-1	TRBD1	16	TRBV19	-	CASSIHRGQGRTEAFF	TGTGCCAGTAGTATACATCGAGGACAGGGTCGGACTGAAGCTTTCTTT
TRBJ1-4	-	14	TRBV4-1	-	CASSQGGSLEKLFF	TGCGCCAGCAGCCAAGGAGGGAGCCTTGAAAAACTGTTTTTT
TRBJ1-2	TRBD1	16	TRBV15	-	CATSRDIGQGSYGYTF	TGTGCCACCAGCAGAGATATAGGACAGGGATCATATGGCTACACCTTC
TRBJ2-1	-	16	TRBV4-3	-	CASSQDHRGGYNEQFF	TGCGCCAGCAGCCAAGATCATAGGGGTGGGTACAATGAGCAGTTCTTC
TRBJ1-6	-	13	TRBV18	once	CASSPNSNSPLHF	TGTGCCAGCTCACCGAACAGTAATTCACCCCTCCACTTT
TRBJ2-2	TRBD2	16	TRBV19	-	CASSRRREANTGELFF	TGTGCCAGTTCCCGTAGGCGGGAGGCGAACACCGGGGAGCTGTTTTTT